The rows below give T cell receptor beta chains drawn from one sample of a study of T cell changes during pregnancy in multiple sclerosis. Data came from immunoSEQ multiplex PCR; TCRdb stores just in-frame clones and leaves some out. The table includes more than 65,000 clones, 75% to 90% detected once. The material sequenced was peripheral blood, taken before pregnancy. The receptor set was obtained from a female donor with multiple sclerosis, enrolled in a pregnancy study. The CDR3 runs from the conserved cysteine through the conserved F or W. The order of the fields is J gene, V gene, clone size, D gene, CDR3 protein, CDR3 DNA. A D gene is named only where the DNA matches it firmly. Clone size is shown for a subset of rows, as once, few, many or a class of expanded clone.

j_call: TRBJ1-2
v_call: TRBV4-3
clone_size: .
d_call: .
cdr3_aa: CASSQDPSWAGDGYTF
cdr3_nt: TGCGCCAGCAGCCAAGATCCGAGTTGGGCAGGGGATGGCTACACCTTC

j_call: TRBJ2-7
v_call: TRBV12-5
clone_size: .
d_call: .
cdr3_aa: CASGPKLYEQYF
cdr3_nt: TGTGCTAGTGGCCCGAAACTCTACGAGCAGTACTTC

j_call: TRBJ2-5
v_call: TRBV5-6
clone_size: .
d_call: TRBD2
cdr3_aa: CASTFGLAGLQETQYF
cdr3_nt: TGTGCCAGCACCTTCGGACTAGCGGGCCTTCAAGAGACCCAGTACTTC

j_call: TRBJ2-7
v_call: TRBV11-2
clone_size: .
d_call: TRBD1
cdr3_aa: CASSFPDRARYEQYF
cdr3_nt: TGTGCCAGCAGCTTCCCGGACAGGGCCCGCTACGAGCAGTACTTC

j_call: TRBJ1-5
v_call: TRBV19
clone_size: .
d_call: .
cdr3_aa: CASCNGGQPQHF
cdr3_nt: TGTGCCAGTTGTAACGGGGGACAGCCCCAGCATTTT

j_call: TRBJ1-1
v_call: TRBV6-1
clone_size: .
d_call: .
cdr3_aa: CASTRLKTEAFF
cdr3_nt: TGTGCCAGCACCCGACTTAAAACTGAAGCTTTCTTT

j_call: TRBJ2-7
v_call: TRBV27
clone_size: .
d_call: .
cdr3_aa: CASSPLNRVGYEQYF
cdr3_nt: TGTGCCAGCAGTCCCCTAAACAGGGTAGGCTACGAGCAGTACTTC

j_call: TRBJ1-1
v_call: TRBV7-9
clone_size: .
d_call: .
cdr3_aa: CASSSTGNTEAFF
cdr3_nt: TGTGCCAGCAGCTCGACAGGGAACACTGAAGCTTTCTTT

j_call: TRBJ2-7
v_call: TRBV10-3
clone_size: .
d_call: TRBD1
cdr3_aa: CAINGRQGFHEQYF
cdr3_nt: TGTGCCATCAACGGGCGACAGGGCTTTCACGAGCAGTACTTC

j_call: TRBJ2-7
v_call: TRBV9
clone_size: once
d_call: .
cdr3_aa: CASSIHGGDEQYF
cdr3_nt: TGTGCCAGCAGCATCCATGGAGGGGACGAGCAGTACTTC

j_call: TRBJ2-1
v_call: TRBV5-6
clone_size: .
d_call: TRBD1
cdr3_aa: CASSLADRVVFFEQFF
cdr3_nt: TGTGCCAGCAGCTTGGCCGACAGGGTAGTGTTCTTTGAGCAGTTCTTC